This T cell receptor (beta chain) was sequenced in a study of neurological immune-mediated disorders. Using its own MiXCR run on the 5' RACE reads, TCRdb lists one record per CDR3 protein. The table shows some 31,000 distinct CDR3 sequences, with 4.6% occurring only once. This clonotype was picked up many times. Trimming took off 1 base at V and 5 bases at J, with 8 bases between the two ends. Germline V lookup: CDR1 SGHTA, CDR2 FQGNSA. There are 13 residues in the CDR3. This sequence originates from a man younger than 35 in good health. The specimen sequenced was PBMCs. The rearrangement joins TRBV7-2 to TRBJ2-5; unclear D gene. The CDR3 sequence is CASSLDPKETQYF. DNA of the CDR3: TGTGCCAGCAGCTTAGACCCCAAGGAGACCCAGTACTTC.